This entry lists 8 T cell receptor beta chains sequenced from one sample in a study of blood T cells in healthy people across ages. With a J-beta primer mix and a sample-barcoded 5' primer, a second PCR ran 7 to 11 cycles. MiXCR, run by TCRdb on the 5' RACE reads, gives a single entry per CDR3 protein. Of fewer than 1,000,000 distinct CDR3 sequences listed, around 45% were seen once; the top ten hold roughly 20%. Sequences were obtained from blood. The receptors were sampled from an elderly man in good health.

This clonotype was observed a few times. V and J are TRBV4-3 and TRBJ2-7; D is tentatively TRBD1 or TRBD2 (5 bases each). CDR1 LGHNA and CDR2 YSLEER come from the germline V gene. This CDR3 has 16 residues. Trimming took 1 base from V and 7 from J, leaving 20 bases between them. CDR3 loop: CASSQVRGVGPSEQYF. Here the CDR3 DNA reads TGCGCCAGCAGCCAAGTTAGGGGAGTTGGTCCTAGTGAGCAGTACTTC.

This clonotype was observed a handful of times. This chain uses TRBV7-2 with TRBJ2-7; D gene uncertain. In germline, CDR1 is SGHTA, CDR2 FQGNSA. V was cut by 3 bases and J by 9 bases, with 12 bases left in between. The CDR3 sequence is 12 residues long. The CDR3 loop reads CASSLAPIGQYF. The CDR3 DNA sequence: TGTGCCAGCAGCTTGGCCCCGATCGGGCAGTACTTC.

This clonotype was seen many times. It may be a read error: a sequence one base away is much more abundant. V usage is TRBV29-1 and J usage is TRBJ2-7; D may match TRBD1 or TRBD2 (6 bases each). CDR3 size: 11 residues. Looked up from germline, CDR1 is SQVTM and CDR2 is ANQGSEA. V lost 7 bases to trimming and J lost 6 bases, with 13 bases between them. The CDR3 DNA follows: TGCAGCGGAACCGGAGGGGGCGAGCAGTACTTC. It yields the protein CSGTGGGEQYF.

This clonotype was picked up a small number of times. This rearrangement joins TRBV14 to TRBJ2-7, with D uncertain. The V and J ends lost 0 bases and 4 bases respectively, with 7 bases between them. The germline V gene encodes CDR1 SGHDN and CDR2 FVKESK. This CDR3 contains 13 residues. The CDR3 DNA reads as TGTGCCAGCAGCCAAGATCCTATTTACGAGCAGTACTTC. Protein: CASSQDPIYEQYF.

The chain couples TRBV3-1 to TRBJ2-7; no definite D call. Trimming stripped 4 bases from V and 7 bases from J, with 14 bases between. Germline V gene data show CDR1 as LGHDT and CDR2 as YNNKEL (reference sequence). The CDR3 contains 13 residues. In DNA, the CDR3 is TGTGCCAGCAGCCGAATGAAGGCCCCTGAGCAGTACTTC. This encodes CASSRMKAPEQYF.

For this clonotype: One junction end does not reproduce the germline sequence, and a read error may be involved. J is TRBJ2-1 and V is TRBV7-6, with 13 bases that match TRBD2. CDR1 and CDR2 (germline): SGHVS, FNYEAQ. This CDR3 is built from 17 residues. In DNA form, the CDR3 reads TGTGTCAGCAGCCTACTAGCGGGAGGGCCTTGGGGCAATGAGCAGTTCTTC. It is translated as CVSSLLAGGPWGNEQFF.

This clonotype turned up a few times. The rearrangement links TRBV20-1 to TRBJ2-5; 10 bases fit TRBD1. Matching the DNA end better, TRBJ2-7 makes the J call doubtful. The CDR3 sequence is 14 residues long. Germline CDR1 and CDR2: DFQATT and SNEGSKA (reference sequence). The DNA for the CDR3 is TGCAGTGGTCTTAAAGGGACAGGGGAAGACGAGCAGTACTTC. Translated, it gives CSGLKGTGEDEQYF.

V gene TRBV24-1 combines with J gene TRBJ2-2, with 7 positions matching TRBD1. CDR3 length: 15 residues. Unmatched junction bases numbered 2, after V lost 1 base and J lost 4 bases. Per the germline V gene, CDR1 is KGHDR and CDR2 is SFDVKD. Here the CDR3 reads CATSDLGGVTGELFF. CDR3 coding DNA: TGTGCCACCAGTGATTTAGGGGGCGTCACCGGGGAGCTGTTTTTT.